The 16 T cell receptor beta chains given below trace back to one sample, sequenced in a study of blood T cell repertoires in COVID-19. TCRdb's table, derived via immunoSEQ multiplex PCR, lists solely in-frame clones and lacks some. The data show about 87,000 clones, about 85% seen once. Input material: peripheral blood. Receptors originate from a woman of 80 years or more with COVID-19, enrolled during active disease.

The chain carries TRBV12-3 or TRBV12-4 and TRBJ2-7; possibly TRBD1 for D (5 bases). Trimming left V 2 bases short and J 7 bases short, with 12 bases between. CDR3 size: 13 residues. The CDR3 reads CASSLSREGEQYF. The CDR3 region has the DNA TGTGCCAGCAGTTTAAGCAGGGAAGGGGAGCAGTACTTC.

This clone was detected a few times. The chain couples TRBV19 to TRBJ1-4; 10 bases match TRBD1. The length of the CDR3 is 15 residues. The germline gives CDR1 LNHDA, CDR2 SQIVND (reference sequence). V shed 6 bases and J 12 bases; nucleotides not matched to a gene: 13. The CDR3 nucleotides are TGTGCCAGTAGCAACTTCCGGGACAGGGGCAAAGAACTGTTTTTT. Translating it yields CASSNFRDRGKELFF.

The chain carries TRBV5-1 and TRBJ1-1; TRBD1 is a possible D gene (6 bases). CDR1 and CDR2 from the germline V gene are SGHRS and YFSETQ. This CDR3 is built from 14 residues. Trimming took 4 bases from V and 3 from J, leaving 13 bases between them. The CDR3 bases are TGCGCCAGCAGCCTAACGGACAGTTACACTGAAGCTTTCTTT. Residues: CASSLTDSYTEAFF.

The chain recombines TRBV18 with TRBJ1-1; D is unclear. From germline, CDR1 is KGHSH and CDR2 LQKENI. The CDR3 covers 12 residues. Trimming left V 2 bases short and J 6 bases short, with 7 bases between. The chain's CDR3 is CASSPLQAEAFF. Written as DNA, the CDR3 is TGTGCCAGCTCACCATTGCAGGCTGAAGCTTTCTTT. The complete variable domain, with remaining parts taken from reference TRBV18 and TRBJ1-1, reads NAGVMQNPRHLVRRRGQEARLRCSPMKGHSHVYWYRQLPEEGLKFMVYLQKENIIDESGMPKERFSAEFPKEGPSILRIQQVVRGDSAAYFCASSPLQAEAFFGQGTRLTVV.

The V gene is TRBV7-9, the J gene TRBJ2-1; the match to TRBD2 covers 10 bases. Losses at the gene ends were 8 bases for V and 5 bases for J; bases not matched to a gene: 12. The CDR3 is 16 amino acids. Germline V gene lookup returns CDR1 SEHNR and CDR2 FQNEAQ (reference sequence). CDR3 protein: CASVASGGLGHNEQFF. The CDR3 DNA follows: TGTGCCAGCGTAGCTAGCGGGGGTTTGGGACACAATGAGCAGTTCTTC.

This clone was seen once. V and J are TRBV15 and TRBJ2-5; 7 positions agree with TRBD1. In germline, CDR1 is LNHNV, CDR2 YYDKDF (reference sequence). The CDR3 has 14 amino acids. V lost 7 bases, J lost 3 bases, and 8 bases stayed unmatched. In DNA form, the CDR3 reads TGTGCCACCAAGGTTAGGGACAGAAAAGAGACCCAGTACTTC. Protein: CATKVRDRKETQYF.

The chain employs TRBV11-3 and TRBJ2-1, with 10 bases that match TRBD2. The length of the CDR3 is 17 residues. The germline gives CDR1 SGHNT, CDR2 YENEEA. Trimming at V came to 0 bases and at J to 3 bases, leaving 5 bases not matched to a gene. For the CDR3, the DNA is TGTGCCAGCAGCTTAGAGGGTAGCGGGGGGTACTACAATGAGCAGTTCTTC. Encoded protein: CASSLEGSGGYYNEQFF.

This clone was observed once. The chain joins TRBV3-1 (or the pseudogene TRBV3-2) to TRBJ1-1; no firm D call. The CDR3 covers 11 residues. V was shortened by 4 bases and J by 8 bases, with 8 bases between the two germline ends. The germline CDR1 and CDR2 sequences are LGHDT and YNNKEL (reference sequence). CDR3 bases: TGTGCCAGCAGCCTTCACCAGGAAGCTTTCTTT. The encoded protein is CASSLHQEAFF.

The genes are TRBV7-9 and TRBJ2-3; tentatively, D is TRBD2 (5 bases). The V end was cut by 0 bases, the J end by 3 bases, with 16 bases between. Germline CDR1 and CDR2: SEHNR and FQNEAQ (reference sequence). The CDR3 length is 17 residues. For the CDR3, the DNA is TGTGCCAGCAGCTTAGCGGATAGAGGGCTGGATACAGATACGCAGTATTTT. Translated: CASSLADRGLDTDTQYF.

CDR3 DNA: TGTGCCAGTAGGAGGACAGGGGGCTCCTACGAGCAGTACTTC. Amino acid sequence: CASRRTGGSYEQYF. V is TRBV19 and J is TRBJ2-7; 10 nucleotides align to TRBD1. This CDR3 spans 14 amino acids. The V gene end was trimmed by 6 bases and the J gene end by 0 bases; junction bases not matched to a gene: 2. Germline CDR1 and CDR2: LNHDA and SQIVND (reference sequence). Complete variable domain (other parts from reference TRBV19 and TRBJ2-7): DGGITQSPKYLFRKEGQNVTLSCEQNLNHDAMYWYRQDPGQGLRLIYYSQIVNDFQKGDIAEGYSVSREKKESFPLTVTSAQKNPTAFYLCASRRTGGSYEQYFGPGTRLTVT.

The V and J genes are TRBV4-1 and TRBJ2-1, with 12 positions matching TRBD2. Unmatched junction bases numbered 19, after V lost 3 bases and J lost 4 bases. This CDR3 comprises 21 residues. The germline gives CDR1 MGHRA, CDR2 YSYEKL. CDR3 protein: CASSHGASALAGGPGYNEQFF. The CDR3 DNA reads TGCGCCAGCAGCCACGGGGCATCTGCTCTAGCGGGAGGGCCGGGGTACAATGAGCAGTTCTTC.

The chain recombines TRBV7-2 with TRBJ1-1, with D tentatively TRBD1 (6 bases). The length of the CDR3 is 15 residues. The V end was cut by 5 bases, the J end by 5 bases, with 18 bases between. The V gene's germline CDR1 is SGHTA and CDR2 FQGNSA. DNA for the CDR3: TGTGCCAGCAGCCAGATCCCAGGGGATAGTACTGAAGCTTTCTTT. Residues: CASSQIPGDSTEAFF. The variable domain in full, with the rest retrieved from reference TRBV7-2 and TRBJ1-1, is GAGVSQSPSNKVTEKGKDVELRCDPISGHTALYWYRQSLGQGLEFLIYFQGNSAPDKSGLPSDRFSAERTGGSVSTLTIQRTQQEDSAVYLCASSQIPGDSTEAFFGQGTRLTVV.

This chain joins TRBV18 and TRBJ1-1; weak D call: TRBD1 (6 bases). CDR1 is KGHSH and CDR2 is LQKENI in the germline V gene. Trimming removed 3 bases from V and 1 base from J, with 12 bases in between. The CDR3 is made up of 15 amino acids. DNA of the CDR3: TGTGCCAGCTCACCCAGGGGCCGTGGGAACACTGAAGCTTTCTTT. The encoded protein is CASSPRGRGNTEAFF.

This chain connects TRBV9 to TRBJ2-1; weak D call: TRBD1 (6 bases). Germline V gene data show CDR1 as SGDLS and CDR2 as YYNGEE. The CDR3 spans 16 residues. Deletions cut 0 bases from V and 7 bases from J, with 17 bases between. CDR3 nucleotides: TGTGCCAGCAGCGTAGGGGTGGGGCAGGGGATGAATGAGCAGTTCTTC. It specifies CASSVGVGQGMNEQFF.

This clone was counted a single time. This chain joins TRBV28 and TRBJ2-7; 8 bases are a match to TRBD1. Germline CDR1 MDHEN, CDR2 SYDVKM. J was trimmed by 0 bases and V by 7 bases; bases with no gene match: 8. This CDR3 region has 15 residues. In DNA form, the CDR3 reads TGTGCCAGCACCTCAGGGGGCGCGGGCTCCTACGAGCAGTACTTC. It codes for CASTSGGAGSYEQYF.

This clone was seen only once. The V and J genes are TRBV19 and TRBJ2-7, with 8 bases matching TRBD1. CDR3 length: 14 residues. The junction had 10 bases not matched to a gene; V was cut back by 10 bases and J by 2 bases. CDR1 is LNHDA, CDR2 SQIVND, per germline (reference sequence). CDR3 sequence (DNA): TGTGCCACTAAAAGGGGGACAGGAGCCTACGAGCAGTACTTC. Its translation: CATKRGTGAYEQYF.